This T cell receptor beta chain was sequenced in a study of regulatory T cells in long-lasting Graves disease. Study outcomes and limitations: Persistent patients had more shared public clonotypes (approximately 2,700) than new patients (around 1,000).

With iRepertoire HTBI primers and Arm-PCR of CDR3 regions, TCR beta libraries were built. TCRdb ran MiXCR on the multiplex PCR reads and lists one entry per CDR3 protein. The sample has about 430,000 distinct CDR3 sequences, 15% seen once. Stated time point: newly diagnosed GD, antithyroid drugs for less than 3 months. Generation of the TCR library employed RNA extracted from PBMCs. The diagnosis of Graves' disease used American Thyroid Association guidelines. In its sample, this clonotype was seen many times. The antigen is unknown. Trimming cost V 3 bases and J 5 bases; bases outside gene matches: 6. CDR1 and CDR2 (germline): MNHEY, SMNVEV (reference sequence). The length of the CDR3 is 14 residues. This same sample was also part of a study on T cells in Graves' hyperthyroidism and ophthalmopathy. This second study says: The TCR CDR3 first-round RT-PCR relied on the HTBI primer set. Also found in blood were most expanded thyroid clonotypes above 0.001.

V gene TRBV27 combines with J gene TRBJ2-5, with 7 bases fitting TRBD1. This sequence originates from a middle-aged woman with Graves disease. The starting material was peripheral blood mononuclear cells (PBMCs), obtained at new diagnosis, from a patient treated with antithyroid drugs. As DNA, the CDR3 is TGTGCCAGCAGTTTTCACAGGGGTGCGGAGACCCAGTACTTC. Its protein is CASSFHRGAETQYF.